This TCR beta chain came from a study of blood T cell repertoires in COVID-19. J gave up 7 bases and V 5 bases, and 11 bases lay outside the gene matches. Germline CDR1 SEHNR, CDR2 FQNEAQ (reference sequence). The CDR3 consists of 16 residues. TCRdb's table, derived via immunoSEQ multiplex PCR, lists solely in-frame clones and lacks some. This table has 100,000 to 120,000 clones, roughly 85% appearing once. The TCR was taken from a woman aged 80 or over with active or convalescent COVID-19. The chain combines TRBV7-9 with TRBJ2-7, with TRBD2 matching 13 bases. Input material: peripheral blood. The CDR3 here is CASSGLAGVTSREQYF. The DNA for the CDR3 is TGTGCCAGCAGCGGACTAGCGGGAGTAACCTCGCGAGAGCAGTACTTC.